The next 6 T cell receptor beta chains were all read from a single sample in a study of early T cells in non-severe SARS-CoV-2 infection. TCRdb analysed the 5' RACE reads with MiXCR anew, one entry per CDR3 protein. The sample consists of about 34,000 distinct CDR3 sequences, roughly 5.7% of them appearing once. The sequenced material came from whole blood. These receptors came from an adult who was a healthcare worker with PCR-confirmed SARS-CoV-2 infection or an uninfected control (not recorded which).

The sample holds one count of this clonotype. This sequence joins TRBV5-4 and TRBJ2-7, with D perhaps assigned TRBD1 or TRBD2 (5 bases each). From germline, CDR1 is SGHNT and CDR2 YYREEE (reference sequence). CDR3 length equals 12 residues. V dropped 4 bases and J dropped 5 bases, with 10 bases sitting between them. CDR3 amino acids: CASSLGTDEQYF. The CDR3 DNA is TGTGCCAGCAGCCTTGGGACGGACGAGCAGTACTTC. Combining the CDR3 with reference TRBV5-4 and TRBJ2-7 gives the whole variable domain ETGVTQSPTHLIKTRGQQVTLRCSSQSGHNTVSWYQQALGQGPQFIFQYYREEENGRGNFPPRFSGLQFPNYSSELNVNALELDDSALYLCASSLGTDEQYFGPGTRLTVT.

This clonotype was detected ten times or more. This chain connects TRBV27 to TRBJ1-5; perhaps TRBD1 as D (6 bases). Looked up from germline, CDR1 is MNHEY and CDR2 is SMNVEV (reference sequence). The length of the CDR3 is 15 residues. V lost 3 bases and J lost 4, with 13 bases in between. The CDR3, as DNA: TGTGCCAGCAGTTTTAGTGGACAGCGAAATCAGCCCCAGCATTTT. It codes for CASSFSGQRNQPQHF.

The chain couples TRBV20-1 to TRBJ2-7; the match to TRBD2 covers 8 bases. The V and J ends lost 1 base and 2 bases, in that order; junction bases with no gene match: 7. The CDR3 is 15 residues long. Germline V gene sequence: CDR1 DFQATT, CDR2 SNEGSKA (reference sequence). The CDR3 protein is CSARVWSGGAYEQYF. As DNA, the CDR3 is TGCAGTGCTAGAGTCTGGAGCGGGGGAGCCTACGAGCAGTACTTC.

This clonotype has ten or more counts. The chain joins TRBV6-5 to TRBJ2-7; 7 bases agree with TRBD2. The CDR3 loop spans 12 amino acids. Germline V lookup: CDR1 MNHEY, CDR2 SVGAGI. V dropped 5 bases and J dropped 4; count of bases not matched to a gene: 2. The CDR3 region has the DNA TGTGCCAGCAGTATTAGCGGGTACGAGCAGTACTTC. It yields the protein CASSISGYEQYF.

This clonotype was counted ten times or more. The chain has TRBV20-1 and TRBJ1-2; 7 bases are a match to TRBD1. V was pared by 0 bases and J by 2 bases, with 3 bases of the junction left unmatched. This CDR3 has 14 amino acids. Per germline, CDR1 DFQATT and CDR2 SNEGSKA (reference sequence). This chain's CDR3 is CSARDRGGNYGYTF. In nucleotides, the CDR3 is TGCAGTGCTAGAGATAGAGGGGGCAACTATGGCTACACCTTC.

This clonotype was picked up many times. The chain links TRBV7-9 to TRBJ1-1; TRBD1 agrees at 8 bases. With 0 bases clipped from V and 8 bases from J, the junction kept 2 bases outside the gene matches. The germline V gene encodes CDR1 SEHNR and CDR2 FQNEAQ (reference sequence). There are 13 residues in the CDR3. The CDR3 reads CASSLARDREAFF. The CDR3 DNA follows: TGTGCCAGCAGCTTAGCGCGGGACAGGGAAGCTTTCTTT. Full variable domain (outside the CDR3, taken from reference TRBV7-9 and TRBJ1-1): DTGVSQNPRHKITKRGQNVTFRCDPISEHNRLYWYRQTLGQGPEFLTYFQNEAQLEKSRLLSDRFSAERPKGSFSTLEIQRTEQGDSAMYLCASSLARDREAFFGQGTRLTVV.